The 3 T cell receptor beta chains presented below share a single source sample, sequenced in a study of blood T cells in healthy people across ages. The use of a sample-barcoded 5' primer and a J-beta primer mix characterized a second PCR of roughly 7 to 11 cycles. TCRdb processed the 5' RACE reads anew with MiXCR; each CDR3 protein has one entry. Of about 1.4 million distinct CDR3 sequences detected, around 55% appear once; the ten largest clones hold roughly 7%. The specimen sequenced was blood. These receptors came from a man aged 18 to 35 in good health.

The gene calls are TRBV7-6 and TRBJ1-4; a weak D match, TRBD1 (5 bases). Per germline, CDR1 SGHVS and CDR2 FNYEAQ. CDR3 size: 18 residues. The ends were cut back, 2 bases at V and 4 bases at J, with 20 bases in the middle. CDR3 nucleotides: TGTGCCAGCAGCTTAAGCCCCACCGGGACCGATAATAATGAAAAACTGTTTTTT. It specifies CASSLSPTGTDNNEKLFF.

This clonotype was seen just once. The genes are TRBV5-1 and TRBJ2-3; 7 bases agree with TRBD1. The CDR3 covers 16 residues. Per the germline V gene, CDR1 is SGHRS and CDR2 is YFSETQ. Germline trimming cut 5 bases from V and 1 base from J; bases unmatched to any gene: 10. CDR3 residues: CASSPATGWGTDTQYF. CDR3 in DNA: TGCGCCAGCAGTCCCGCGACAGGGTGGGGCACAGATACGCAGTATTTT.

This clonotype has only a few counts. The rearrangement links TRBV7-2 to TRBJ2-7, with 8 bases aligning to TRBD2. There are 15 residues in the CDR3. Germline trimming cut 5 bases from V and 5 bases from J; bases unmatched to any gene: 11. From germline, CDR1 is SGHTA and CDR2 FQGNSA. The CDR3 protein is CASSTEGLATHEQYF. In DNA form, the CDR3 reads TGTGCCAGCAGCACAGAAGGACTAGCCACCCACGAGCAGTACTTC.